The 32 T cell receptor beta chains in this list originate from one sample, sequenced in a study of cytomegalovirus exposure and HLA in healthy donors. The PCR ran on 60 Vbeta and 13 Jbeta primers. Clones were sequenced by immunoSEQ multiplex PCR, and TCRdb holds only the in-frame ones, with some missing. The repertoire holds roughly 160,000 clones, with roughly 80% as singletons. The sample taken for sequencing was PBMCs. These receptors originate from a man aged 25 to 45 in good health and CMV-seronegative.

The chain combines TRBV5-1 with TRBJ1-2, with D tentatively TRBD1 (6 bases). The V and J ends lost 4 bases and 3 bases respectively, with 16 bases between them. Germline-derived CDR1 and CDR2 are SGHRS and YFSETQ. CDR3 length equals 15 residues. The CDR3 protein is CASSPDRPRDYGYTF. As DNA, the CDR3 is TGCGCCAGCAGCCCGGACAGACCGAGAGACTATGGCTACACCTTC.

The chain has TRBV18 and TRBJ1-3; D gene uncertain. CDR1 and CDR2 (germline): KGHSH, LQKENI. The CDR3 spans 18 residues. The V end lost 2 bases, the J end lost 0 bases, and 17 bases lay between the germline ends. In DNA, the CDR3 is TGTGCCAGCTCACCATTCCCTCCGGGTGGCTCCTCTGGAAACACCATATATTTT. It is translated as CASSPFPPGGSSGNTIYF. The variable domain in full, completed from reference TRBV18 and TRBJ1-3, reads NAGVMQNPRHLVRRRGQEARLRCSPMKGHSHVYWYRQLPEEGLKFMVYLQKENIIDESGMPKERFSAEFPKEGPSILRIQQVVRGDSAAYFCASSPFPPGGSSGNTIYFGEGSWLTVV.

This chain links TRBV7-2 with TRBJ2-1; 11 bases are shared with TRBD2. V was pared by 5 bases and J by 0 bases, with 6 bases of the junction left unmatched. The CDR3 extends over 17 amino acids. CDR1 is SGHTA and CDR2 is FQGNSA in the germline V gene. Here the CDR3 reads CASSKGLAGSSYNEQFF. DNA for the CDR3: TGTGCCAGCAGCAAAGGACTAGCGGGTTCCTCCTACAATGAGCAGTTCTTC. Full variable domain (outside the CDR3, taken from reference TRBV7-2 and TRBJ2-1): GAGVSQSPSNKVTEKGKDVELRCDPISGHTALYWYRQSLGQGLEFLIYFQGNSAPDKSGLPSDRFSAERTGGSVSTLTIQRTQQEDSAVYLCASSKGLAGSSYNEQFFGPGTRLTVL.

The gene calls are TRBV27 and TRBJ1-1; D is uncertain. CDR3 length: 12 residues. CDR1 is MNHEY, CDR2 SMNVEV, per germline (reference sequence). Trimming left V 3 bases short and J 4 bases short, with 6 bases between. In DNA form, the CDR3 reads TGTGCCAGCAGTTTGTCCGGCACTGAAGCTTTCTTT. Translating gives CASSLSGTEAFF.

The chain joins TRBV4-1 to TRBJ2-1, with 11 bases fitting TRBD2. Looked up from germline, CDR1 is MGHRA and CDR2 is YSYEKL. The V and J ends lost 1 base and 7 bases, in that order; junction bases with no gene match: 6. This CDR3 has 16 amino acids. The CDR3 DNA is TGCGCCAGCAGCCAAGGACTAGCGGGGAGAGATAATGAGCAGTTCTTC. Protein sequence: CASSQGLAGRDNEQFF.

In this sample, this clone turned up a few times. This chain links TRBV7-6 with TRBJ2-1; D is perhaps TRBD2 (5 bases). Trimming stripped 1 base from V and 3 bases from J, with 13 bases between. The CDR3 runs to 16 residues. Germline CDR1 and CDR2: SGHVS and FNYEAQ. CDR3 region: CASSLEKRLIYNEQFF. The CDR3 nucleotides are TGTGCCAGCAGCTTAGAAAAGCGGTTGATCTACAATGAGCAGTTCTTC.

The chain joins TRBV9 to TRBJ2-7; tentatively, D is TRBD1 (5 bases). V lost 0 bases, J lost 3 bases, and 16 bases lay in between. CDR1 and CDR2 (germline): SGDLS, YYNGEE. The CDR3 has 16 residues. Here the CDR3 DNA reads TGTGCCAGCAGCGTAGGGACGAGACAGTTGGACTACGAGCAGTACTTC. Translated: CASSVGTRQLDYEQYF.

The chain joins TRBV19 to TRBJ1-6; 9 bases align to TRBD1. Losses at the gene ends were 3 bases for V and 10 bases for J; bases not matched to a gene: 4. In germline, CDR1 is LNHDA, CDR2 SQIVND (reference sequence). The CDR3 extends over 14 amino acids. This CDR3 reads CASSMTGGRSPLHF. CDR3 bases: TGTGCCAGTAGTATGACAGGGGGTAGGTCACCCCTCCACTTT. Using reference TRBV19 and TRBJ1-6 for the parts outside the CDR3, the full variable domain is DGGITQSPKYLFRKEGQNVTLSCEQNLNHDAMYWYRQDPGQGLRLIYYSQIVNDFQKGDIAEGYSVSREKKESFPLTVTSAQKNPTAFYLCASSMTGGRSPLHFGNGTRLTVT.

V is TRBV19 and J is TRBJ2-5, with D unresolved. V lost 3 bases to trimming and J lost 2 bases, with 19 bases between them. Germline V gene data show CDR1 as LNHDA and CDR2 as SQIVND (reference sequence). The CDR3 has 17 residues. The CDR3 DNA sequence: TGTGCCAGTAGTATTTTTGCCTCGCTGGCGGCTCAAGAGACCCAGTACTTC. It codes for CASSIFASLAAQETQYF.

The chain's CDR3 is CASSEWGQGGAYEQYF. In DNA form, the CDR3 reads TGTGCCAGCAGTGAATGGGGACAGGGGGGAGCCTACGAGCAGTACTTC. V usage is TRBV6-1 and J usage is TRBJ2-7; TRBD1 matches at 11 bases. Losses at the gene ends were 2 bases for V and 2 bases for J; bases not matched to a gene: 5. The CDR3 extends over 16 amino acids. Germline V gene sequence: CDR1 MNHNS, CDR2 SASEGT.

This rearrangement joins TRBV2 to TRBJ1-2; weak D call: TRBD1 (5 bases). Germline V gene lookup returns CDR1 SNHLY and CDR2 FYNNEI. Trimming stripped 7 bases from V and 3 bases from J, with 12 bases between. The CDR3 runs 13 residues. The CDR3 loop reads CASNGQGYYGYTF. The CDR3 DNA follows: TGTGCCAGCAACGGGCAGGGCTACTATGGCTACACCTTC.

This chain uses TRBV6-1 with TRBJ2-2; the D is unclear. V lost 2 bases to trimming and J lost 5 bases, with 12 bases between them. Germline V CDR1 and CDR2: MNHNS, SASEGT. CDR3 size: 15 residues. Here the CDR3 reads CASSESLVVTGELFF. The CDR3 DNA sequence: TGTGCCAGCAGTGAATCGCTAGTTGTGACCGGGGAGCTGTTTTTT.

The chain joins TRBV28 to TRBJ1-6; 9 nucleotides agree with TRBD1. The length of the CDR3 is 17 residues. J lost 3 bases, V lost 2 bases, and 5 bases had no gene match. Per germline, CDR1 MDHEN and CDR2 SYDVKM. The CDR3 sequence is CASSLPQGAIYNSPLHF. CDR3 sequence (DNA): TGTGCCAGCAGTTTACCACAGGGGGCCATCTATAATTCACCCCTCCACTTT.

V usage is TRBV5-6 and J usage is TRBJ2-1; D not resolved. Germline-derived CDR1 and CDR2 are SGHDT and YYEEEE. This CDR3 comprises 15 residues. V lost 3 bases and J 0 bases, leaving 10 bases between the germline ends. The chain's CDR3 is CASSWRAVSYNEQFF. CDR3 sequence (DNA): TGTGCCAGCAGCTGGCGCGCGGTCTCCTACAATGAGCAGTTCTTC.

This clone showed up just a few times. The chain is built from TRBV6-5 and TRBJ2-1, with 9 bases lining up with TRBD2. CDR3 size: 15 residues. The V and J ends lost 5 bases and 8 bases, in that order; junction bases with no gene match: 10. The germline gives CDR1 MNHEY, CDR2 SVGAGI. Written as DNA, the CDR3 is TGTGCCAGCAGTCGGGGACTAGCTGGCCGCGATGAGCAGTTCTTC. It encodes CASSRGLAGRDEQFF.

This chain uses TRBV7-9 with TRBJ2-7, with D perhaps TRBD1 (5 bases). The length of the CDR3 is 14 residues. Deletions cut 5 bases from V and 3 bases from J, with 14 bases between. Germline V gives CDR1 SEHNR, CDR2 FQNEAQ (reference sequence). The DNA for the CDR3 is TGTGCCAGCAGCCCTAAGGGGTGGGACTACGAGCAGTACTTC. This gives the protein CASSPKGWDYEQYF.

The chain uses TRBV11-3 and TRBJ2-5; 9 positions match TRBD1. The CDR3 contains 15 residues. Unmatched junction bases numbered 8, after V lost 5 bases and J lost 4 bases. The germline V gene encodes CDR1 SGHNT and CDR2 YENEEA. Written as DNA, the CDR3 is TGTGCCAGCAGCCTGGGACAGGGAGGGGTAGAGACCCAGTACTTC. Residues: CASSLGQGGVETQYF. The variable domain in full, with the rest retrieved from reference TRBV11-3 and TRBJ2-5, is EAGVVQSPRYKIIEKKQPVAFWCNPISGHNTLYWYLQNLGQGPELLIRYENEEAVDDSQLPKDRFSAERLKGVDSTLKIQPAELGDSAVYLCASSLGQGGVETQYFGPGTRLLVL.

The V gene is TRBV11-2, the J gene TRBJ2-5; possibly TRBD2 for D (6 bases). Germline CDR1 SGHAT, CDR2 FQNNGV. This CDR3 has 15 residues. Trimming stripped 7 bases from V and 1 base from J, with 16 bases between. CDR3 residues: CASKKGLATQETQYF. The CDR3 nucleotides read TGTGCCAGCAAGAAAGGTCTAGCGACCCAAGAGACCCAGTACTTC.

The chain employs TRBV5-1 and TRBJ2-3; D is perhaps TRBD2 (6 bases). From germline, CDR1 is SGHRS and CDR2 YFSETQ. V was clipped by 0 bases and J by 7 bases, with 15 bases between them. The CDR3 covers 15 residues. The CDR3 nucleotides are TGCGCCAGCAGCTTGGAGGGAGGTAGCAGGAATACGCAGTATTTT. This encodes CASSLEGGSRNTQYF.

The V call is TRBV7-3, the J call TRBJ1-5, with D maybe TRBD1 (6 bases). The germline gives CDR1 SGHTA, CDR2 FQGTGA. CDR3 size: 18 residues. V lost 0 bases and J lost 1, with 16 bases in between. The DNA of the CDR3 is TGTGCCAGCAGCTTAACGTTAATCAGGGGCCTAAGCAATCAGCCCCAGCATTTT. It yields the protein CASSLTLIRGLSNQPQHF.

The chain joins TRBV18 to TRBJ2-7; 14 nucleotides align to TRBD2. The CDR3 is 17 residues long. The V gene end was trimmed by 0 bases and the J gene end by 6 bases; junction bases not matched to a gene: 7. Germline V gene sequence: CDR1 KGHSH, CDR2 LQKENI. The CDR3 DNA reads TGTGCCAGCTCACCACCGGGACTAGCGGGAGTAGGGTTCGAGCAGTACTTC. It specifies CASSPPGLAGVGFEQYF.

V usage is TRBV27 and J usage is TRBJ2-5, with TRBD2 matching over 15 bases. The germline V gene has CDR1 MNHEY and CDR2 SMNVEV (reference sequence). The length of the CDR3 is 18 residues. V dropped 3 bases and J dropped 1; count of bases not matched to a gene: 6. CDR3 bases: TGTGCCAGCAGTTTCGGGACTAGCGGGGGGCCACTCCAAGAGACCCAGTACTTC. The encoded protein is CASSFGTSGGPLQETQYF.

The chain combines TRBV19 with TRBJ2-5, with 10 nucleotides matching TRBD2. The ends lost 7 bases at V and 5 bases at J; junction bases unmatched: 7. This CDR3 contains 14 residues. Germline values: CDR1 LNHDA, CDR2 SQIVND (reference sequence). The CDR3 loop reads CASTSGGGRETQYF. As DNA, the CDR3 is TGTGCCAGTACTAGCGGGGGAGGTCGGGAGACCCAGTACTTC.

The CDR3 DNA reads TGTGCCAGCAGCTTGGGGTCGGGGGGCCTCTCCTACGAGCAGTACTTC. It specifies CASSLGSGGLSYEQYF. V is TRBV5-4 and J is TRBJ2-7; D may be TRBD2 (7 bases). The CDR3 is made up of 16 amino acids. The germline gives CDR1 SGHNT, CDR2 YYREEE (reference sequence). V was pared by 0 bases and J by 0 bases, with 13 bases between.

A single count supports this clone. This chain joins TRBV30 and TRBJ2-3; D gene ambiguous. The CDR3 loop spans 12 amino acids. Trimming shortened V by 3 bases and J by 5 bases, and 9 bases separated the two germline ends. Germline lookup yields CDR1 GTSNPN and CDR2 SVGIG (reference sequence). CDR3 sequence (DNA): TGTGCCTGGAGCCACTTAAGAGATACGCAGTATTTT. Translation: CAWSHLRDTQYF.

The chain combines TRBV5-6 with TRBJ1-3, with a weak D call TRBD1 (5 bases). With 6 bases removed from V and 4 bases from J, the gap between germline ends came to 14 bases. The germline V gene encodes CDR1 SGHDT and CDR2 YYEEEE. The CDR3 length is 14 residues. The CDR3, as DNA: TGTGCCAGCAACCTGGGGGGTTACGGAAACACCATATATTTT. This gives the protein CASNLGGYGNTIYF.

V usage is TRBV27 and J usage is TRBJ2-7; TRBD2 aligns across 7 bases. CDR1 and CDR2 from the germline V gene are MNHEY and SMNVEV (reference sequence). The V segment lost 5 bases and the J segment 6 bases; nucleotides outside the gene matches: 16. The CDR3 is 16 amino acids. The CDR3 region has the DNA TGTGCCAGCAGTCCCATGGGAGGGGTGGGACTTCTCGAGCAGTACTTC. It specifies CASSPMGGVGLLEQYF.

The chain combines TRBV13 with TRBJ2-2; TRBD1 matches 7 bases. The CDR3 sequence is 15 residues long. Unmatched junction bases numbered 10, after V lost 5 bases and J lost 7 bases. The germline V gene encodes CDR1 PRHDT and CDR2 FYEKMQ (reference sequence). In DNA form, the CDR3 reads TGTGCCAGCAGCCCCACAGGGGCCTCGGACGGGGAGCTGTTTTTT. Its translation: CASSPTGASDGELFF.

This chain uses TRBV28 with TRBJ2-5; weak D call: TRBD2 (7 bases). The V gene lost 5 bases and the J gene lost 4 bases, with 14 bases spanning the gap. Germline V lookup: CDR1 MDHEN, CDR2 SYDVKM. CDR3 length: 14 residues. CDR3 protein: CASSPWGGLETQYF. DNA of the CDR3: TGTGCCAGCAGTCCCTGGGGGGGCCTAGAGACCCAGTACTTC.

The chain joins TRBV29-1 to TRBJ1-1; tentative D call: TRBD1 (6 bases). CDR1 is SQVTM and CDR2 is ANQGSEA in the germline V gene. The CDR3 loop spans 14 amino acids. V was clipped by 6 bases and J by 1 base, with 15 bases between them. In DNA form, the CDR3 reads TGCAGCGTCGCCGATACAGGGAAGAACACTGAAGCTTTCTTT. Its protein is CSVADTGKNTEAFF.

This chain links TRBV10-3 with TRBJ1-2; 7 nucleotides agree with TRBD1. Trimming at V came to 7 bases and at J to 3 bases, leaving 8 bases not matched to a gene. This CDR3 is built from 14 residues. Germline V CDR1 and CDR2: ENHRY, SYGVKD. As DNA, the CDR3 is TGTGCCATCACCGATTGGCAGGGGGACTATGGCTACACCTTC. Amino acid sequence: CAITDWQGDYGYTF.

This chain uses TRBV18 with TRBJ2-7, with 8 bases that match TRBD1. With V trimmed by 6 bases and J by 3 bases, 1 base remained unmatched. CDR1 is KGHSH, CDR2 LQKENI, per germline. The CDR3 runs 12 residues. The CDR3 coding sequence is TGTGCCAGCTCCGGACAGGGCTACGAGCAGTACTTC. The encoded protein is CASSGQGYEQYF.